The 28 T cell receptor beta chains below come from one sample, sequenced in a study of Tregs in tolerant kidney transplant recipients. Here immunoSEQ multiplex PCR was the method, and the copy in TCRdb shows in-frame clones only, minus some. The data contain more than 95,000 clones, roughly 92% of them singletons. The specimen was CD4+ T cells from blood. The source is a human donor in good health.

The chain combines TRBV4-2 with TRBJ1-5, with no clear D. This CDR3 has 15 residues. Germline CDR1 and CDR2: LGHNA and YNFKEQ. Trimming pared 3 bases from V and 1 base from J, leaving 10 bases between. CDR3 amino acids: CASSQASRSNQPQHF. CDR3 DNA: TGTGCCAGCAGCCAGGCATCCAGGAGCAATCAGCCCCAGCATTTT.

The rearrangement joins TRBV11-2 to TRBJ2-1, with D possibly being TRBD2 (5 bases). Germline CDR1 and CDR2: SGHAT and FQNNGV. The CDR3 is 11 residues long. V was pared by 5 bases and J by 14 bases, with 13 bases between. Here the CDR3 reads CASSLREEKFF. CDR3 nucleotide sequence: TGTGCCAGCAGCCTCCGGGAAGAAAAGTTCTTC.

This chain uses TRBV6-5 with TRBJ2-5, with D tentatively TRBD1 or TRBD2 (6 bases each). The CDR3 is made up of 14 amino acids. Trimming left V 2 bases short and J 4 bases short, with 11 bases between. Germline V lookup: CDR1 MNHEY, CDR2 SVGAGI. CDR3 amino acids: CASSYAGGGETQYF. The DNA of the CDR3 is TGTGCCAGCAGTTACGCCGGGGGCGGAGAGACCCAGTACTTC.

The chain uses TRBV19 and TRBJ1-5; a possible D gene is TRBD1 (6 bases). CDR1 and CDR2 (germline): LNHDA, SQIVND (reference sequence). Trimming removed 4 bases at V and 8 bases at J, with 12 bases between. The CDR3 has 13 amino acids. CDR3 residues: CASSRTRDKPQHF. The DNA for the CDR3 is TGTGCCAGTAGTAGAACAAGGGACAAGCCCCAGCATTTT.

The CDR3 is CATSRARSPKGPLHF. The CDR3 DNA reads TGTGCCACCAGCAGAGCGAGGTCCCCAAAGGGACCCCTCCACTTT. V usage is TRBV15 and J usage is TRBJ1-6; D is uncertain. V lost 1 base and J lost 12, with 16 bases in between. Per the germline V gene, CDR1 is LNHNV and CDR2 is YYDKDF (reference sequence). CDR3 length: 15 residues.

CDR3 in DNA: TGTGCCAGCAGTGAAAGGGGGCAGCTTAGCAATCAGCCCCAGCATTTT. Protein product: CASSERGQLSNQPQHF. The rearrangement links TRBV2 to TRBJ1-5, with TRBD1 matching over 7 bases. The CDR3 has 16 residues. CDR1 and CDR2 (germline): SNHLY, FYNNEI. V was clipped by 2 bases and J by 0 bases; unmatched bases: 4.

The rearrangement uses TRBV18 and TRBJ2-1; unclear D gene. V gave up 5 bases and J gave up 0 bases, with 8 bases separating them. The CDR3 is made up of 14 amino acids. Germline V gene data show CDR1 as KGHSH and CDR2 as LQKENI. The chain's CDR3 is CASSAQSSYNEQFF. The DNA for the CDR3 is TGTGCCAGCTCAGCACAAAGCTCCTACAATGAGCAGTTCTTC.

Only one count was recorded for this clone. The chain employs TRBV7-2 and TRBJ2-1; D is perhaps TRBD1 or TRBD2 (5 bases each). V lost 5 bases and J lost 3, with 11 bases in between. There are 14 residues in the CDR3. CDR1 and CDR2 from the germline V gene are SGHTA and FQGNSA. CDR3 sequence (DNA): TGTGCCAGCAGCAGATGGGACCGCTACAATGAGCAGTTCTTC. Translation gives CASSRWDRYNEQFF.

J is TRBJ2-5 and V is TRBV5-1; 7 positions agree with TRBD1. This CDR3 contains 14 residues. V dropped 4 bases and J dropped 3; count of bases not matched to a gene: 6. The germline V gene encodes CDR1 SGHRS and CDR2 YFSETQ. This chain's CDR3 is CASSPGQIEETQYF. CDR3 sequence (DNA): TGCGCCAGCAGCCCGGGACAGATAGAAGAGACCCAGTACTTC. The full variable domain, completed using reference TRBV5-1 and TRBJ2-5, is KAGVTQTPRYLIKTRGQQVTLSCSPISGHRSVSWYQQTPGQGLQFLFEYFSETQRNKGNFPGRFSGRQFSNSRSEMNVSTLELGDSALYLCASSPGQIEETQYFGPGTRLLVL.

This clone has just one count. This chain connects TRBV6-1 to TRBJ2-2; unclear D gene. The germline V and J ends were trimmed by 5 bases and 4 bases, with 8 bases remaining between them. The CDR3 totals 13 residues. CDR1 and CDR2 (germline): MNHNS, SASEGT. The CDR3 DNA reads TGTGCCAGCAGTCCTGAGAGCACCGGGGAGCTGTTTTTT. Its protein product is CASSPESTGELFF.

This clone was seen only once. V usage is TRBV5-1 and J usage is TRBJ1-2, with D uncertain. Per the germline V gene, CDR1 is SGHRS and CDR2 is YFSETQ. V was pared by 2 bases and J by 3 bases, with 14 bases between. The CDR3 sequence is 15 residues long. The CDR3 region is CASSFRAPGDYGYTF. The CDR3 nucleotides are TGCGCCAGCAGCTTCCGGGCCCCTGGGGACTATGGCTACACCTTC.

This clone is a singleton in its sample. CDR3 region: CASSRDRESYGYTF. Here the CDR3 DNA reads TGTGCCAGCAGTCGGGACAGGGAGTCCTATGGCTACACCTTC. The chain recombines TRBV2 with TRBJ1-2, with 9 bases aligning to TRBD1. The germline CDR1 and CDR2 sequences are SNHLY and FYNNEI. This CDR3 is 14 amino acids long. V was pared by 5 bases and J by 4 bases, with 5 bases of the junction left unmatched.

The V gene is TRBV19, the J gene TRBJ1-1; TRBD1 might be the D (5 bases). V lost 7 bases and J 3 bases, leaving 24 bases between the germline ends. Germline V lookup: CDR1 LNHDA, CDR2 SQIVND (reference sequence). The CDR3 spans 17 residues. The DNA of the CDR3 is TGTGCCAGTACCATTGGGTTGGGGCAGGGACGTTACACTGAAGCTTTCTTT. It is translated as CASTIGLGQGRYTEAFF.

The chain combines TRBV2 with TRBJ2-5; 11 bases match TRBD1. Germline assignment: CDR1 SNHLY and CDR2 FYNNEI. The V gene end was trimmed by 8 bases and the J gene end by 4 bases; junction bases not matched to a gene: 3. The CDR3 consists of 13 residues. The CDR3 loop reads CASRTGGPETQYF. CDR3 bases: TGTGCCAGCCGGACAGGGGGCCCAGAGACCCAGTACTTC.

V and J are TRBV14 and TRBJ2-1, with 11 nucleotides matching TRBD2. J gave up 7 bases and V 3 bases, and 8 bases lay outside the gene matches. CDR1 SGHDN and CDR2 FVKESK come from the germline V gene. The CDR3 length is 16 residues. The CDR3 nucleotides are TGTGCCAGCAGCCACGGTTTAGCGGGGGGGCAAAATGAGCAGTTCTTC. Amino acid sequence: CASSHGLAGGQNEQFF.

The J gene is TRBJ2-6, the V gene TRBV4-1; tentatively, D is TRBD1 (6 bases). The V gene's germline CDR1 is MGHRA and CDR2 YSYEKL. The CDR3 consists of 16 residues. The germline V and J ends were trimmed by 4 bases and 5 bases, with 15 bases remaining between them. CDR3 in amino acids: CASSPGVWVRANVLTF. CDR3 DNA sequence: TGCGCCAGCAGCCCAGGGGTGTGGGTAAGGGCCAACGTCCTGACTTTC.

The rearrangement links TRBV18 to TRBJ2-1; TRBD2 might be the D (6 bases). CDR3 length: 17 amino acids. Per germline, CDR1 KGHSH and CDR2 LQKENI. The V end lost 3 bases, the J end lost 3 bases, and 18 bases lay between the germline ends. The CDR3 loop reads CASSPRGLFLSYNEQFF. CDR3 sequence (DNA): TGTGCCAGCTCACCGCGGGGTCTTTTCCTTAGCTACAATGAGCAGTTCTTC.

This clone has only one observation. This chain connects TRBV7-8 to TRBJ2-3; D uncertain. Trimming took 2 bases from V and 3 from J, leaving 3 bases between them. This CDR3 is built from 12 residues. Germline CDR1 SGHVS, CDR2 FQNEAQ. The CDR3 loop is CASSLQTDTQYF. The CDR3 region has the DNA TGTGCCAGCAGCTTACAAACAGATACGCAGTATTTT.

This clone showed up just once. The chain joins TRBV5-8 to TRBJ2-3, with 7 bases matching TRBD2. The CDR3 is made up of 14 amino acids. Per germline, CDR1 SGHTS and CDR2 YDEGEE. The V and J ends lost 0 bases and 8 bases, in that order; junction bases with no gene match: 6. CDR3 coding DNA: TGTGCCAGCAGCTTGGGAGGGAGGGCCGCTACGCAGTATTTT. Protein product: CASSLGGRAATQYF.

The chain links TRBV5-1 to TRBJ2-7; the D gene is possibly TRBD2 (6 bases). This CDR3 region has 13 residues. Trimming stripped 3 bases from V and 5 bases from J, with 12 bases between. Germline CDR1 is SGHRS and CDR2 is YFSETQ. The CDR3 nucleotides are TGCGCCAGCAGCTCCGGGGGTTGGAACGAGCAGTACTTC. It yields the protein CASSSGGWNEQYF.

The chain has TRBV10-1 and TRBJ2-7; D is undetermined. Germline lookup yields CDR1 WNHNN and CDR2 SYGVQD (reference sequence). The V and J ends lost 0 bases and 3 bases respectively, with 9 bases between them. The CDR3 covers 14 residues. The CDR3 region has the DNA TGCGCCAGCAGTGAGTCGAGACACAACTACGAGCAGTACTTC. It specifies CASSESRHNYEQYF.

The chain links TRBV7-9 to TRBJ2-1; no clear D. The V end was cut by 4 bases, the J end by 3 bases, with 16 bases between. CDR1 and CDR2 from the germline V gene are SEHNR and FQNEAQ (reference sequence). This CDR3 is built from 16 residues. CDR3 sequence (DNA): TGTGCCAGCAGCTCCGCTTGGAACTCGATCTACAATGAGCAGTTCTTC. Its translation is CASSSAWNSIYNEQFF.

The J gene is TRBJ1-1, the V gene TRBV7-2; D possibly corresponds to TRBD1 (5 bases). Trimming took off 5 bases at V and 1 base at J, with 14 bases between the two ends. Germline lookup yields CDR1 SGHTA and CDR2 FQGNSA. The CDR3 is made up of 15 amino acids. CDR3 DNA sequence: TGTGCCAGCAGCCCCCCCCAGGGTGGGAACACTGAAGCTTTCTTT. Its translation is CASSPPQGGNTEAFF.

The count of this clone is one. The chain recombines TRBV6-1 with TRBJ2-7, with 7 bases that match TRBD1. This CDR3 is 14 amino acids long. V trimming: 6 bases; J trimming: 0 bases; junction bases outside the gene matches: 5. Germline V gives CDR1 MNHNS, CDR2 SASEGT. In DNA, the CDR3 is TGTGCCAGCAGCGCGACAGGGAGCTCCTACGAGCAGTACTTC. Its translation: CASSATGSSYEQYF.

The CDR3 protein is CASSLGIGTDGYTF. In DNA, the CDR3 is TGTGCCAGCAGCTTAGGGATAGGCACGGATGGCTACACCTTC. The chain employs TRBV7-2 and TRBJ1-2; D is unresolved. The V end was cut by 1 base, the J end by 6 bases, with 12 bases between. The CDR3 covers 14 residues. The germline gives CDR1 SGHTA, CDR2 FQGNSA.

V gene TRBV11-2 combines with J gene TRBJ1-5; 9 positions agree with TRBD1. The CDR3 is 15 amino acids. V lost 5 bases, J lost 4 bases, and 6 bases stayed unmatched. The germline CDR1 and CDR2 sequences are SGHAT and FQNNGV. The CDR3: CASSLSGQGNQPQHF. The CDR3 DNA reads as TGTGCCAGCAGCCTCTCGGGACAGGGAAATCAGCCCCAGCATTTT.

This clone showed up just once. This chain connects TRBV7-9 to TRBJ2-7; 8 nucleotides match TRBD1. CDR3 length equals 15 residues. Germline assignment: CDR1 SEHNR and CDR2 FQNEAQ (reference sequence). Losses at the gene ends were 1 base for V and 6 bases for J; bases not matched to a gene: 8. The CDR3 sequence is CASSLGGTGKTEQYF. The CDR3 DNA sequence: TGTGCCAGCAGCTTAGGCGGGACAGGCAAGACCGAGCAGTACTTC.

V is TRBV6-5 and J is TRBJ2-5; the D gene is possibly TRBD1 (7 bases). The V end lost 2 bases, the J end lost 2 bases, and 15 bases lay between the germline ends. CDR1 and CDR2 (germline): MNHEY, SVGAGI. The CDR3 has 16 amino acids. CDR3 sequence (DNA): TGTGCCAGCAGTTACGGAGGGGGCGGTGGTCAAGAGACCCAGTACTTC. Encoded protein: CASSYGGGGGQETQYF.